A selection of T cell receptor beta chains follows, all from one sample in a study of T cells in Graves' hyperthyroidism and ophthalmopathy. TCRdb independently ran MiXCR on the multiplex PCR reads; one entry per CDR3 protein. In the table there are approximately 690,000 distinct CDR3 sequences, less than 25% of which are singletons. The sequenced sample consisted of blood. The receptors derive from a man between 25 and 39 years old with Graves' ophthalmopathy. The CDR3 runs from the conserved cysteine through the conserved F or W. Each record gives: V gene, J gene, D gene, clone size, CDR3 DNA, CDR3 protein. The D gene is left open where the match is weak. Clone size is stated in some rows and not others, as once, few, many or a class when expanded.

v_gene: TRBV7-8
j_gene: TRBJ2-3
d_gene: -
abundance: -
CDR3nt: TGTGCCAGCAGCTTAGTCGGGAGCTCCACAGATACGCAGTATTTT
CDR3aa: CASSLVGSSTDTQYF

v_gene: TRBV28
j_gene: TRBJ2-3
d_gene: -
abundance: many
CDR3nt: TGTGCCAGCAGTTTACTATCGTTCGGCGCAGATACGCAGTATTTT
CDR3aa: CASSLLSFGADTQYF

v_gene: TRBV29-1
j_gene: TRBJ2-5
d_gene: TRBD2
abundance: -
CDR3nt: TGCAGCGTTGGGTCTAGCGGCGAGACCCAGTACTTC
CDR3aa: CSVGSSGETQYF

v_gene: TRBV14
j_gene: TRBJ2-1
d_gene: -
abundance: -
CDR3nt: TGTGCCAGCAGTAAGTGGAACAATGAGCAGTTCTTC
CDR3aa: CASSKWNNEQFF

v_gene: TRBV6-1
j_gene: TRBJ2-1
d_gene: TRBD1
abundance: -
CDR3nt: TGTGCCACCGGGACAGCCGCTTACAATGAGCAGTTCTTC
CDR3aa: CATGTAAYNEQFF

v_gene: TRBV12-3/TRBV12-4
j_gene: TRBJ2-5
d_gene: TRBD2
abundance: few
CDR3nt: TGTGCCAGCAGTGGGCAGGATTGGACTAGCGCTTACTTC
CDR3aa: CASSGQDWTSAYF

v_gene: TRBV27
j_gene: TRBJ2-1
d_gene: TRBD2
abundance: few
CDR3nt: TGTGCCAGCAGTACATCCGGGACTAGTCCCTACAATGAGCAGTTCTTC
CDR3aa: CASSTSGTSPYNEQFF

v_gene: TRBV28
j_gene: TRBJ2-1
d_gene: -
abundance: many
CDR3nt: TGTGCCAGCAGTGGACAGAGTGGGTACAATGAGCAGTTCTTC
CDR3aa: CASSGQSGYNEQFF

v_gene: TRBV18
j_gene: TRBJ1-1
d_gene: -
abundance: many
CDR3nt: TGTGCCAGCTCACCACGGACGGATAACACTGAAGCTTTCTTT
CDR3aa: CASSPRTDNTEAFF

v_gene: TRBV5-1
j_gene: TRBJ1-4
d_gene: -
abundance: -
CDR3nt: TGCGCCAGCAGCCAGTCAGGCATATCTAATGAAAAACTGTTTTTT
CDR3aa: CASSQSGISNEKLFF